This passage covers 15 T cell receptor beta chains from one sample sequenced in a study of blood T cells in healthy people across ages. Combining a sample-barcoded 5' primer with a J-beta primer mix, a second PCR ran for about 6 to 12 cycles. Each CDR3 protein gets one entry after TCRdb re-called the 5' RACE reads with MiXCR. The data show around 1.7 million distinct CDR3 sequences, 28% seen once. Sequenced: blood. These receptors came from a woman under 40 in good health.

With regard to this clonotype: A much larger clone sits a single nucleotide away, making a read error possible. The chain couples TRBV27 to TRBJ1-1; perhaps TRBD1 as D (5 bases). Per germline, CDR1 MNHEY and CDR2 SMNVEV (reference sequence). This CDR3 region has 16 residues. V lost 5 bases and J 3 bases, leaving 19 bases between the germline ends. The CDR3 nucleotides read TGTGCCAGCAGTCAAAGTCCTTCACAGGTGTACACTGAAGCTTTCTTT. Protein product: CASSQSPSQVYTEAFF.

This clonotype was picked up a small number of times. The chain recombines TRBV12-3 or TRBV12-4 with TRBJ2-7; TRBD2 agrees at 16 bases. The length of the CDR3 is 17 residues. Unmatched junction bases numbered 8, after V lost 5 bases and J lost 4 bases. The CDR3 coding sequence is TGTGCCAGCAGTCCCGGGACTAGCGGGAGGGGTGGGTACGAGCAGTACTTC. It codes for CASSPGTSGRGGYEQYF.

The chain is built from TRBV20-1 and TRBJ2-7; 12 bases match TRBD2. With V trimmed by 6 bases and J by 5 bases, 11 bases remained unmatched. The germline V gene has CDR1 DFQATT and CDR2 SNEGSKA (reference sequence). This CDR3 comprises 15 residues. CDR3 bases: TGCAGTGCCGGACTAGCGGGATTGAGTCAAGACGAGCAGTACTTC. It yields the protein CSAGLAGLSQDEQYF.

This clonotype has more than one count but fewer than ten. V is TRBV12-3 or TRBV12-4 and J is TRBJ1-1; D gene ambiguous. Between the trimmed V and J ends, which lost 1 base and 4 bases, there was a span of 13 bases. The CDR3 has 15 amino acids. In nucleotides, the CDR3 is TGTGCCAGCAGTTTAGGGTCACCGAAGTTCACTGAAGCTTTCTTT. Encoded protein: CASSLGSPKFTEAFF.

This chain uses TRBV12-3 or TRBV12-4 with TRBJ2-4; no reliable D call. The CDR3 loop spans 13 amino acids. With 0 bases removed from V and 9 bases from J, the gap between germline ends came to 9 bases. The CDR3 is CASSLAGLVIQYF. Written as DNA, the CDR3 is TGTGCCAGCAGTTTAGCAGGGTTGGTCATTCAGTACTTC.

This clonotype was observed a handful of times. CDR3 sequence (DNA): TGTGCCAGCAGGCCCAACAGGGGCTATGGCTACACCTTC. Amino acid sequence: CASRPNRGYGYTF. J is TRBJ1-2 and V is TRBV28; 7 bases map to TRBD1. The CDR3 spans 13 residues. From germline, CDR1 is MDHEN and CDR2 SYDVKM. Germline trimming cut 6 bases from V and 4 bases from J; bases unmatched to any gene: 5.

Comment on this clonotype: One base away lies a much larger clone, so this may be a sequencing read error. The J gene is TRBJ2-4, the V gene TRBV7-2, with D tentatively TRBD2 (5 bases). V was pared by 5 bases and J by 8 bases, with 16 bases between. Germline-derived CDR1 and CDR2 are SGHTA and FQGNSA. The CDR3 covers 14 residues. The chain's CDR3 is CASSPDRPRDIQYF. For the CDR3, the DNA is TGTGCCAGCAGCCCGGACCGGCCGAGGGACATTCAGTACTTC. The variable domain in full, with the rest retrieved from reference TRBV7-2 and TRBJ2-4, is GAGVSQSPSNKVTEKGKDVELRCDPISGHTALYWYRQSLGQGLEFLIYFQGNSAPDKSGLPSDRFSAERTGGSVSTLTIQRTQQEDSAVYLCASSPDRPRDIQYFGAGTRLSVL.

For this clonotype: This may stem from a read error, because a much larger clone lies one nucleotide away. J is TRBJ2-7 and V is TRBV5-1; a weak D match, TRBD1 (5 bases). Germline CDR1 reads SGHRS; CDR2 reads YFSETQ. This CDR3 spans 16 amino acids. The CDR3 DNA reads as TGCGCCAGCAGCTTGGCCGGCAGGGCCTCCTCCTGCGAGCAGTACTTC. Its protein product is CASSLAGRASSCEQYF.

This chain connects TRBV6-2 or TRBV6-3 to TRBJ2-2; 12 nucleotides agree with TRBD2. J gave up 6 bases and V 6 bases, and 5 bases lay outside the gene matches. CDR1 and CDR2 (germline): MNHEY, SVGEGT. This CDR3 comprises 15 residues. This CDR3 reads CASRPLAGGAGELFF. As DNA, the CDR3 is TGTGCCAGCAGACCTCTAGCGGGAGGGGCCGGGGAGCTGTTTTTT.

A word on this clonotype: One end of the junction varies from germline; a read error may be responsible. The CDR3 DNA is TGTGCCTGCAGCCGGCCCGGGACAGGGGGCTGGGACGAGCAGTACTTC. Amino acids: CACSRPGTGGWDEQYF. The chain links TRBV7-9 to TRBJ2-5; 12 nucleotides match TRBD1. The better agreement between TRBJ2-7 and the DNA end casts doubt on the J call. Germline values: CDR1 SEHNR, CDR2 FQNEAQ (reference sequence). This CDR3 is 16 amino acids long.

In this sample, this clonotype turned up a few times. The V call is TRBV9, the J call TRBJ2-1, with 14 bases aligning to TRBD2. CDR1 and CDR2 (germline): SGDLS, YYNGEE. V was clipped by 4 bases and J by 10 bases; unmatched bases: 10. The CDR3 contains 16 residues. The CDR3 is CASSSRTSGRPGEQFF. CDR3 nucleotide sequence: TGTGCCAGCAGCTCCCGGACTAGCGGGAGGCCGGGCGAGCAGTTCTTC.

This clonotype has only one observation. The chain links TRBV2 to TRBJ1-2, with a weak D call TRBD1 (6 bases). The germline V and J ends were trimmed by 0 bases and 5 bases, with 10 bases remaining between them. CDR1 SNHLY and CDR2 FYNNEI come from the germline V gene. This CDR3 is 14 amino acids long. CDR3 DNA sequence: TGTGCCAGCAGTGAAGCCCCAGGGGATTATGGCTACACCTTC. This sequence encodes CASSEAPGDYGYTF.

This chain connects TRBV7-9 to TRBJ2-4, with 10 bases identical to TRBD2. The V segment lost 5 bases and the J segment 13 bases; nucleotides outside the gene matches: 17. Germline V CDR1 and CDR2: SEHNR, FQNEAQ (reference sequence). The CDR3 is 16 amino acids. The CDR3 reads CASSGPSGRALLEQYF. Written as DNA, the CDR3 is TGTGCCAGCAGCGGCCCAAGCGGGAGGGCCCTCCTTGAGCAGTACTTC. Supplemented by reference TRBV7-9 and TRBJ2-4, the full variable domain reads DTGVSQNPRHKITKRGQNVTFRCDPISEHNRLYWYRQTLGQGPEFLTYFQNEAQLEKSRLLSDRFSAERPKGSFSTLEIQRTEQGDSAMYLCASSGPSGRALLEQYFGAGTRLSVL.

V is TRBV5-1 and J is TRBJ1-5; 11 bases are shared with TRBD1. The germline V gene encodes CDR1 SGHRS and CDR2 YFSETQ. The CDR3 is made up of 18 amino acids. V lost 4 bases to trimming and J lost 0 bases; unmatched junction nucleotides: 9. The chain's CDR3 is CASSEGDRGGYSNQPQHF. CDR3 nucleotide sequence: TGCGCCAGCAGCGAGGGGGACAGGGGGGGCTATAGCAATCAGCCCCAGCATTTT.

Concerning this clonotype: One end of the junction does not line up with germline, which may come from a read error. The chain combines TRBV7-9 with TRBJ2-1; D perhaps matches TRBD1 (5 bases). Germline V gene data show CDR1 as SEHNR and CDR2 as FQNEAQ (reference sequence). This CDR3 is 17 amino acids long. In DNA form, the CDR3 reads TGTGTCAGCAGCCCTCCTAGGGGCTCTAGTTTCGACAACGAGCAGTTCTTC. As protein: CVSSPPRGSSFDNEQFF.